One TCR beta chain is described in this entry. What it binds is unknown. Per the germline V gene, CDR1 is SQVTM and CDR2 is ANQGSEA. The germline V and J ends were trimmed by 3 bases and 5 bases, with 10 bases remaining between them. The CDR3 consists of 12 residues. The sample comes from a study of shared clonotypes between healthy human individuals. Every immunoSEQ plate was one replicate of a subset's evenly spread DNA. Per sorted-subset replicate PCR, input was around 200 ng DNA, representing roughly 29,000 T cell genomes. Profiling relied on immunoSEQ multiplex PCR, and the TCRdb table lists in-frame clones only, not all of them. The sample records roughly 2.5 million clones, approximately 90% being singletons. Findings of the study overall: As a rule, naive subsets had a larger estimated richness than memory subsets.

Sequenced sample: naive CD4+ T cells sorted from blood. Subset meaning: CD45RA+ positively selected. The rearrangement uses TRBV29-1 and TRBJ1-1; perhaps TRBD1 as D (6 bases). This clonotype originated in a man between 18 and 35 years old in good health. CDR3 sequence reads: CSVDQGRTEAFF. The CDR3 DNA reads as TGCAGCGTTGATCAGGGGAGAACTGAAGCTTTCTTT.